A selection of T cell receptor beta chains follows, all from one sample in a study of siplizumab effects on memory and regulatory T cells. Sequencing was performed with immunoSEQ multiplex PCR; in TCRdb, only in-frame clones are kept and a portion is missing. This table holds some 9,900 clones, around 40% found once. Antigens for these TCRs are unknown. The source material was CFSE-low (dividing) CD8+ T cells sorted from an allogeneic mixed lymphocyte reaction. Receptors were obtained from a human donor in good health; the cells came from an allogeneic mixed lymphocyte reaction. Each CDR3 is given with its conserved first and last residue. The order of the fields is D gene, J gene, clone size, V gene, CDR3 length, CDR3 DNA, CDR3 protein. A D gene is named only where the DNA matches it firmly. Size is stated for part of the rows, as once, few or many counts, or as a class when the clone is expanded.

d_call: -; j_call: TRBJ2-3; clone_size: -; v_call: TRBV6-6; cdr3_length: 15; cdr3_nt: TGTGCCAGCAGCCCCTGGGGACGGAACACAGATACGCAGTATTTT; cdr3_aa: CASSPWGRNTDTQYF
d_call: TRBD1; j_call: TRBJ1-2; clone_size: medium-sized; v_call: TRBV6-1; cdr3_length: 14; cdr3_nt: TGTGCCAGCAGTGAACGCCGACAGGGTGACGGCTACACCTTC; cdr3_aa: CASSERRQGDGYTF
d_call: -; j_call: TRBJ1-1; clone_size: few; v_call: TRBV6-6; cdr3_length: 14; cdr3_nt: TGTGCCAGCAGTTACTCGAAGGGTTACACTGAAGCTTTCTTT; cdr3_aa: CASSYSKGYTEAFF
d_call: -; j_call: TRBJ2-3; clone_size: once; v_call: TRBV5-1; cdr3_length: 14; cdr3_nt: TGCGCCAGCAGCTTGGGGGCTAGCACAGATACGCAGTATTTT; cdr3_aa: CASSLGASTDTQYF
d_call: -; j_call: TRBJ1-5; clone_size: -; v_call: TRBV2; cdr3_length: 15; cdr3_nt: TGTGCCAGCAGTGCGGACCGACCTAGCAATCAGCCCCAGCATTTT; cdr3_aa: CASSADRPSNQPQHF
d_call: -; j_call: TRBJ1-5; clone_size: few; v_call: TRBV7-9; cdr3_length: 12; cdr3_nt: TGTGCCAGCAGCATACATGAGGAGCCCCAGCATTTT; cdr3_aa: CASSIHEEPQHF
d_call: TRBD2; j_call: TRBJ2-1; clone_size: few; v_call: TRBV9; cdr3_length: 16; cdr3_nt: TGTGCCAGCAGCGCCTCTGGCGGGGGGGCCACCGATGAGCAGTTCTTC; cdr3_aa: CASSASGGGATDEQFF
d_call: -; j_call: TRBJ1-4; clone_size: -; v_call: TRBV28; cdr3_length: 15; cdr3_nt: TGTGCCAGCAGTTCCTACAGGGCAAGTAATGAAAAACTGTTTTTT; cdr3_aa: CASSSYRASNEKLFF
d_call: -; j_call: TRBJ2-3; clone_size: few; v_call: TRBV6-1; cdr3_length: 16; cdr3_nt: TGTGCCAGCAGTGAAGCGTGGGCAGACAGCACAGATACGCAGTATTTT; cdr3_aa: CASSEAWADSTDTQYF
d_call: -; j_call: TRBJ2-7; clone_size: -; v_call: TRBV5-1; cdr3_length: 13; cdr3_nt: TGCGCCAGCAGCTTGGTGGTAGCGAACGAGCAGTACTTC; cdr3_aa: CASSLVVANEQYF
d_call: -; j_call: TRBJ1-1; clone_size: -; v_call: TRBV10-1; cdr3_length: 14; cdr3_nt: TGCGCCAGCAGTGAGTCGCGAAGGCAAACTGAAGCTTTCTTT; cdr3_aa: CASSESRRQTEAFF
d_call: -; j_call: TRBJ1-1; clone_size: few; v_call: TRBV7-6; cdr3_length: 13; cdr3_nt: TGTGCCAGCAGTTATAGCTCGGGCACTGAAGCTTTCTTT; cdr3_aa: CASSYSSGTEAFF
d_call: -; j_call: TRBJ1-5; clone_size: -; v_call: TRBV6-5; cdr3_length: 13; cdr3_nt: TGTGCCAGCAGTGGCGGGGGCAATCAGCCCCAGCATTTT; cdr3_aa: CASSGGGNQPQHF
d_call: -; j_call: TRBJ2-7; clone_size: -; v_call: TRBV7-9; cdr3_length: 13; cdr3_nt: TGTGCCAGCAGCCCCAGTGCCGGTTACGAGCAGTACTTC; cdr3_aa: CASSPSAGYEQYF
d_call: -; j_call: TRBJ2-3; clone_size: -; v_call: TRBV4-2; cdr3_length: 15; cdr3_nt: TGTGCCAGCAGCCAAGGGGACTTCAGCACAGATACGCAGTATTTT; cdr3_aa: CASSQGDFSTDTQYF
d_call: -; j_call: TRBJ2-5; clone_size: medium-sized; v_call: TRBV27; cdr3_length: 12; cdr3_nt: TGTGCCAGCAGTTTATCTGGGGAGACCCAGTACTTC; cdr3_aa: CASSLSGETQYF
d_call: -; j_call: TRBJ2-1; clone_size: -; v_call: TRBV28; cdr3_length: 15; cdr3_nt: TGTGCCAGCATGGTTACAGGGAGTTTCTACAATGAGCAGTTCTTC; cdr3_aa: CASMVTGSFYNEQFF
d_call: TRBD1; j_call: TRBJ2-7; clone_size: few; v_call: TRBV6-5; cdr3_length: 14; cdr3_nt: TGTGCCAGCAGTGGAGACAGGGGGCTGTACGAGCAGTACTTC; cdr3_aa: CASSGDRGLYEQYF
d_call: -; j_call: TRBJ2-7; clone_size: -; v_call: TRBV7-2; cdr3_length: 13; cdr3_nt: TGTGCCAGCAGCTTAGCTGTTTTGAACGAGCAGTACTTC; cdr3_aa: CASSLAVLNEQYF
d_call: -; j_call: TRBJ2-3; clone_size: few; v_call: TRBV7-9; cdr3_length: 16; cdr3_nt: TGTGCCAGCAGCCCAGGGGACAATTTTAGCACAGATACGCAGTATTTT; cdr3_aa: CASSPGDNFSTDTQYF
d_call: TRBD2; j_call: TRBJ2-1; clone_size: few; v_call: TRBV19; cdr3_length: 16; cdr3_nt: TGTGCCAGTAGTATTTCCAGCGGGGGGGCCTACAATGAGCAGTTCTTC; cdr3_aa: CASSISSGGAYNEQFF
d_call: -; j_call: TRBJ2-1; clone_size: few; v_call: TRBV7-8; cdr3_length: 13; cdr3_nt: TGTGCCAGCAGCTTAGCCGGGGGGCTTGAGCAGTTCTTC; cdr3_aa: CASSLAGGLEQFF